A single TCR beta chain is shown here with its context. The antigen is undetermined. TCRdb re-called the 5' RACE reads with MiXCR, one entry per CDR3 protein. The sample has approximately 100,000 distinct CDR3 sequences, 11% seen once; the top ten hold 40%. This entry belongs to a study of T-cell memory formation after mild COVID-19. For the study at large: Most TCR clusters belonged to a single donor.

V gave up 5 bases and J gave up 3 bases; unmatched junction bases: 10. CDR1 is SEHNR, CDR2 FQNEAQ, per germline (reference sequence). This CDR3 has 15 residues. Study findings and constraints: The appearance of some responding clones in pre-infection memory suggested that cross-reactive memory joined. Among CD4+ contracting clones, most were CM and EM, and CD8+ ones EMRA.

The sample taken for sequencing was PBMCs or a T cell subset sorted from them (not recorded which). This TCR was recovered from a man aged 18 to 35 who had mild COVID-19 (a few samples of this study predate the infection). Cell type and time point are not known. The chain recombines TRBV7-9 with TRBJ2-7, with 7 bases that match TRBD1. CDR3 residues: CASSRDSYSLYEQYF. CDR3 nucleotides: TGTGCCAGCAGCCGGGACAGCTACTCCCTCTACGAGCAGTACTTC.